Below are 30 T cell receptor beta chains sequenced from a single sample in a study of Tregs in tolerant kidney transplant recipients. Using immunoSEQ multiplex PCR, the repertoire was profiled, and TCRdb retains in-frame clones only, with some absent. The sample lists 110,000 or so clones; around nine tenths were seen once. What was sequenced was CD4+ T cells from blood. These receptors were collected from a human donor in good health.

The V and J genes are TRBV7-3 and TRBJ1-1; a weak D match, TRBD1 (5 bases). The CDR3 totals 13 residues. Germline CDR1 is SGHTA and CDR2 is FQGTGA. Trimming removed 5 bases at V and 1 base at J, with 8 bases between. This CDR3 is CASSIQENTEAFF. The CDR3, as DNA: TGTGCCAGCAGCATACAGGAGAACACTGAAGCTTTCTTT.

The chain combines TRBV7-8 with TRBJ1-1, with a possible D match to TRBD1 (5 bases). This CDR3 contains 16 residues. Trimming cost V 4 bases and J 1 base, with 16 bases left between them. Germline CDR1 reads SGHVS; CDR2 reads FQNEAQ. The CDR3 nucleotides read TGTGCCAGCAGCTCCTTGAGCTCGGGGCGGAACACTGAAGCTTTCTTT. Translating gives CASSSLSSGRNTEAFF.

The rearrangement uses TRBV27 and TRBJ2-1; the match to TRBD2 covers 12 bases. CDR1 and CDR2 (germline): MNHEY, SMNVEV (reference sequence). This CDR3 spans 18 amino acids. With V trimmed by 7 bases and J by 0 bases, 10 bases remained unmatched. In DNA form, the CDR3 reads TGTGCCAGCAAAACCGGGACTAGCGGGCCCAGCTCCTACAATGAGCAGTTCTTC. It codes for CASKTGTSGPSSYNEQFF.

This clone was detected once. The genes are TRBV18 and TRBJ1-3, with D possibly matching TRBD1 (5 bases). The CDR3 spans 15 residues. V dropped 3 bases and J dropped 3 bases, with 12 bases sitting between them. Germline V gives CDR1 KGHSH, CDR2 LQKENI. CDR3 sequence: CASSPPGGGGNTIYF. CDR3 nucleotide sequence: TGTGCCAGCTCACCCCCCGGGGGAGGTGGAAACACCATATATTTT.

This chain connects TRBV19 to TRBJ2-7, with 10 bases that match TRBD2. V was clipped by 10 bases and J by 1 base; unmatched bases: 4. From germline, CDR1 is LNHDA and CDR2 SQIVND (reference sequence). This CDR3 region has 13 residues. The CDR3, as DNA: TGTGCCACCTCTAGCGGGAGTTCCTACGAGCAGTACTTC. Encoded protein: CATSSGSSYEQYF.

This clone was found a few times. The CDR3 DNA reads TGTGCCACGGAAACCGGGAGGAGTCCCTACGAGCAGTACTTC. Amino acid sequence: CATETGRSPYEQYF. The rearrangement uses TRBV10-3 and TRBJ2-7, with TRBD2 matching over 7 bases. The V segment lost 10 bases and the J segment 2 bases; nucleotides outside the gene matches: 11. Germline loops: CDR1 ENHRY, CDR2 SYGVKD. The CDR3 has 14 residues.

The V call is TRBV19, the J call TRBJ1-2; D is perhaps TRBD1 (5 bases). V lost 5 bases to trimming and J lost 4 bases, with 17 bases between them. The CDR3 loop spans 15 amino acids. The germline gives CDR1 LNHDA, CDR2 SQIVND (reference sequence). CDR3 sequence reads: CASSFKWDLSYGYTF. The CDR3 region has the DNA TGTGCCAGTAGTTTCAAGTGGGACCTGAGCTATGGCTACACCTTC.

V is TRBV5-1 and J is TRBJ1-2; 8 bases are a match to TRBD1. The length of the CDR3 is 14 residues. The junction had 7 bases not matched to a gene; V was cut back by 5 bases and J by 4 bases. Looked up from germline, CDR1 is SGHRS and CDR2 is YFSETQ. This CDR3 reads CASRKGQESYGYTF. The CDR3 region has the DNA TGCGCCAGCAGAAAGGGACAGGAGTCCTATGGCTACACCTTC.

The CDR3 protein is CASSATSQETQYF. DNA for the CDR3: TGTGCCAGCAGCGCGACTAGCCAAGAGACCCAGTACTTC. V gene TRBV9 combines with J gene TRBJ2-5; perhaps TRBD2 as D (6 bases). CDR3 size: 13 residues. The V end lost 3 bases, the J end lost 1 base, and 7 bases lay between the germline ends. Germline lookup yields CDR1 SGDLS and CDR2 YYNGEE. Full variable domain (rest looked up from reference TRBV9 and TRBJ2-5): DSGVTQTPKHLITATGQRVTLRCSPRSGDLSVYWYQQSLDQGLQFLIQYYNGEERAKGNILERFSAQQFPDLHSELNLSSLELGDSALYFCASSATSQETQYFGPGTRLLVL.

The rearrangement joins TRBV19 to TRBJ1-2, with D maybe TRBD1 (6 bases). CDR3 length: 16 residues. Germline values: CDR1 LNHDA, CDR2 SQIVND (reference sequence). V was clipped by 3 bases and J by 4 bases, with 18 bases between them. In DNA, the CDR3 is TGTGCCAGTAGTATGGCCCGAAGTGCGGGGGCCTATGGCTACACCTTC. Amino acid sequence: CASSMARSAGAYGYTF.

This clone has just a few counts. The genes are TRBV7-9 and TRBJ1-5; 8 bases align to TRBD1. Germline CDR1 is SEHNR and CDR2 is FQNEAQ (reference sequence). Trimming at V came to 3 bases and at J to 0 bases, leaving 4 bases not matched to a gene. CDR3 length: 16 residues. In DNA form, the CDR3 reads TGTGCCAGCAGCTTGGGGACAGGTAATAGCAATCAGCCCCAGCATTTT. This sequence encodes CASSLGTGNSNQPQHF.

This chain links TRBV5-1 with TRBJ2-7; TRBD1 matches at 10 bases. Germline V gene data show CDR1 as SGHRS and CDR2 as YFSETQ. J gave up 6 bases and V 3 bases, and 9 bases lay outside the gene matches. The CDR3 is made up of 15 amino acids. As DNA, the CDR3 is TGCGCCAGCAGCTCCCCGGACAGGGGGAAGCGCGAGCAGTACTTC. Its protein is CASSSPDRGKREQYF.

The CDR3 DNA is TGCGCCAGCTCAGACAGGGGCCTATGGAACACCGGGGAGCTGTTTTTT. It translates to CASSDRGLWNTGELFF. This rearrangement joins TRBV10-1 to TRBJ2-2, with 8 bases identical to TRBD1. The germline CDR1 and CDR2 sequences are WNHNN and SYGVQD (reference sequence). There are 16 residues in the CDR3. V gave up 8 bases and J gave up 1 base; unmatched junction bases: 9.

V gene TRBV19 combines with J gene TRBJ1-2; D is unclear. Between the trimmed V and J ends, which lost 7 bases and 3 bases, there was a span of 15 bases. This CDR3 spans 14 amino acids. From germline, CDR1 is LNHDA and CDR2 SQIVND (reference sequence). The CDR3 protein is CASTPSSGDYGYTF. The CDR3 nucleotides read TGTGCCAGTACCCCGAGCTCCGGGGACTATGGCTACACCTTC.

The chain joins TRBV6-5 to TRBJ2-1; the match to TRBD1 covers 8 bases. The CDR3 spans 14 residues. V dropped 6 bases and J dropped 6; count of bases not matched to a gene: 7. CDR1 and CDR2 from the germline V gene are MNHEY and SVGAGI. The CDR3 nucleotides read TGTGCCAGCAGCGGACAGGGCCGGGGCAATGAGCAGTTCTTC. It encodes CASSGQGRGNEQFF.

This clone was detected only once. This chain links TRBV10-1 with TRBJ2-4; 7 bases are a match to TRBD1. V lost 3 bases, J lost 0 bases, and 2 bases stayed unmatched. Looked up from germline, CDR1 is WNHNN and CDR2 is SYGVQD (reference sequence). This CDR3 contains 15 residues. The CDR3 is CASSDGQVAKNIQYF. The CDR3 DNA is TGCGCCAGCAGTGATGGACAGGTAGCCAAAAACATTCAGTACTTC.

This clone appeared once. CDR3 protein: CSARAGYTF. The CDR3 DNA sequence: TGCAGTGCTAGGGCTGGCTACACCTTC. The chain couples TRBV20-1 to TRBJ1-2; D is unclear. The ends were cut back, 3 bases at V and 7 bases at J, with 3 bases in the middle. Germline V gives CDR1 DFQATT, CDR2 SNEGSKA (reference sequence). This CDR3 contains 9 residues.

The V gene is TRBV18, the J gene TRBJ1-1; possible D gene TRBD1, 6 bases. The V gene lost 8 bases and the J gene lost 1 base, with 20 bases spanning the gap. This CDR3 has 16 residues. In germline, CDR1 is KGHSH, CDR2 LQKENI. CDR3 in amino acids: CASQRSAGTQNTEAFF. The CDR3 nucleotides are TGTGCCAGCCAACGTTCCGCCGGGACACAGAACACTGAAGCTTTCTTT.

V gene TRBV7-3 combines with J gene TRBJ1-2; 7 bases align to TRBD1. The V segment lost 5 bases and the J segment 6 bases; nucleotides outside the gene matches: 12. The CDR3 contains 15 residues. Looked up from germline, CDR1 is SGHTA and CDR2 is FQGTGA. CDR3 protein: CASSTAPGTDHGYTF. CDR3 bases: TGTGCCAGCAGCACGGCCCCCGGGACAGACCATGGCTACACCTTC. Supplemented by reference TRBV7-3 and TRBJ1-2, the full variable domain reads GAGVSQTPSNKVTEKGKYVELRCDPISGHTALYWYRQSLGQGPEFLIYFQGTGAADDSGLPNDRFFAVRPEGSVSTLKIQRTERGDSAVYLCASSTAPGTDHGYTFGSGTRLTVV.

The chain combines TRBV29-1 with TRBJ2-3, with 7 bases aligning to TRBD1. Per the germline V gene, CDR1 is SQVTM and CDR2 is ANQGSEA. Losses at the gene ends were 7 bases for V and 6 bases for J; bases not matched to a gene: 10. The CDR3 has 13 amino acids. In DNA, the CDR3 is TGCAGCGGCGAAAGGGACAGTAAGGATACGCAGTATTTT. Protein: CSGERDSKDTQYF.

This chain links TRBV18 with TRBJ2-4, with 7 nucleotides matching TRBD1. V shed 6 bases, J shed 8 bases, and the junction held 10 bases outside the gene matches. Germline CDR1 KGHSH, CDR2 LQKENI. This CDR3 spans 14 amino acids. CDR3 coding DNA: TGTGCCAGCTCCGCCGGGACAGAGGTCGACATTCAGTACTTC. Protein: CASSAGTEVDIQYF.

The rearrangement links TRBV27 to TRBJ1-1, with D hard to call. Germline V CDR1 and CDR2: MNHEY, SMNVEV (reference sequence). This CDR3 spans 13 amino acids. The V end was cut by 3 bases, the J end by 6 bases, with 11 bases between. CDR3 DNA sequence: TGTGCCAGCAGTTTGCGGGGTTCCGCTGAAGCTTTCTTT. As protein: CASSLRGSAEAFF.

DNA for the CDR3: TGCGCCAGCAGCACCGCGGACACGATAAACACCGGGGAGCTGTTTTTT. This sequence encodes CASSTADTINTGELFF. The rearrangement joins TRBV5-1 to TRBJ2-2; tentatively, D is TRBD1 (5 bases). Germline CDR1 reads SGHRS; CDR2 reads YFSETQ. Trimming left V 4 bases short and J 2 bases short, with 15 bases between. The CDR3 runs 16 residues.

The V gene is TRBV29-1, the J gene TRBJ2-7, with 8 bases lining up with TRBD2. After removal of 7 bases from V and 7 bases from J, the junction contained 12 bases not matched to a gene. Looked up from germline, CDR1 is SQVTM and CDR2 is ANQGSEA. The length of the CDR3 is 13 residues. In DNA, the CDR3 is TGCAGCGCTACCCGGGGGGGGGACGATGAGCAGTACTTC. It translates to CSATRGGDDEQYF.

The rearrangement uses TRBV6-5 and TRBJ1-3; D is unclear. CDR1 and CDR2 from the germline V gene are MNHEY and SVGAGI. V gave up 0 bases and J gave up 1 base, with 10 bases separating them. The CDR3 is 16 residues long. The CDR3 bases are TGTGCCAGCAGTTACTCGGTGGGCGCGTCTGGAAACACCATATATTTT. This translates into CASSYSVGASGNTIYF.

This chain uses TRBV19 with TRBJ2-7; 7 bases map to TRBD1. The CDR3 is made up of 15 amino acids. V lost 6 bases to trimming and J lost 2 bases; unmatched junction nucleotides: 10. Germline values: CDR1 LNHDA, CDR2 SQIVND (reference sequence). This CDR3 is CASRTGTAPTYEQYF. The CDR3 DNA is TGTGCCAGTAGGACTGGGACAGCCCCCACCTACGAGCAGTACTTC.

This clone occurred a few times. This chain connects TRBV7-8 to TRBJ1-1; 7 bases map to TRBD1. Per the germline V gene, CDR1 is SGHVS and CDR2 is FQNEAQ. Losses at the gene ends were 5 bases for V and 3 bases for J; bases not matched to a gene: 9. The CDR3 spans 15 residues. CDR3 in DNA: TGTGCCAGCAGCGTGACAGGGATCAGGGACACTGAAGCTTTCTTT. It specifies CASSVTGIRDTEAFF.

V usage is TRBV11-1 and J usage is TRBJ1-1, with D unclear. The CDR3 sequence is 14 residues long. CDR1 SGHAT and CDR2 FQDESV come from the germline V gene (reference sequence). V gave up 5 bases and J gave up 0 bases, with 10 bases separating them. This CDR3 is CASSPMLMNTEAFF. The CDR3 bases are TGTGCCAGCAGCCCCATGCTCATGAACACTGAAGCTTTCTTT.

The chain uses TRBV7-9 and TRBJ1-5; no reliable D call. The CDR3 consists of 13 residues. The germline V gene has CDR1 SEHNR and CDR2 FQNEAQ (reference sequence). Trimming cost V 7 bases and J 5 bases, with 12 bases left between them. In nucleotides, the CDR3 is TGTGCCAGCACCCAACCCGGAGATCAGCCCCAGCATTTT. This translates into CASTQPGDQPQHF.

This clone appeared a single time. DNA for the CDR3: TGCGCCAGCAGCTTGGACCCATACAGGGCGGTTCCTGAAGCTTTCTTT. Translation gives CASSLDPYRAVPEAFF. V is TRBV5-1 and J is TRBJ1-1; a possible D gene is TRBD1 (6 bases). The germline V and J ends were trimmed by 0 bases and 6 bases, with 18 bases remaining between them. The V gene's germline CDR1 is SGHRS and CDR2 YFSETQ. CDR3 length: 16 amino acids.